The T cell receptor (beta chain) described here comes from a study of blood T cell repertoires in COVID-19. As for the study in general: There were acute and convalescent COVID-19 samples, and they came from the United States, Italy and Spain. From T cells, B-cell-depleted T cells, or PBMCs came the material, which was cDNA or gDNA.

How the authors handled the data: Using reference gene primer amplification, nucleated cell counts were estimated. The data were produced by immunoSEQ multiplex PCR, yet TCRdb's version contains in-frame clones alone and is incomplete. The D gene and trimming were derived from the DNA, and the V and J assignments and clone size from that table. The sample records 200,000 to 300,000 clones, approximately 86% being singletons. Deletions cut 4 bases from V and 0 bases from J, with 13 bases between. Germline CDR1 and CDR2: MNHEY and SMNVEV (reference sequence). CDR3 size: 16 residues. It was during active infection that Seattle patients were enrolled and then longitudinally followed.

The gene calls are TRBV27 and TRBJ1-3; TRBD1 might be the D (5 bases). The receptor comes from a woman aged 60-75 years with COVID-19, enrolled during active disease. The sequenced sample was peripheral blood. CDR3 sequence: CASSSLGGHSGNTIYF. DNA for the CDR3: TGTGCCAGCAGTTCACTGGGGGGTCACTCTGGAAACACCATATATTTT.